The T cell receptor beta chain described here comes from a study of blood T cell repertoires in COVID-19. J gave up 6 bases and V 5 bases, and 6 bases lay outside the gene matches. Germline V gene lookup returns CDR1 SGHTA and CDR2 FQGNSA. The CDR3 spans 15 residues. Assay used: immunoSEQ multiplex PCR; TCRdb lists only in-frame clones, some missing. Of about 300,000 clones in the sample, 85% to 90% were seen once. The sequence derives from a woman aged 30 to 39 with COVID-19, enrolled during active disease. The rearrangement joins TRBV7-2 to TRBJ1-5, with 11 positions matching TRBD1. Sequenced input: peripheral blood. The CDR3 reads CASSPGTGGVQPQHF. DNA for the CDR3: TGTGCCAGCAGCCCGGGGACAGGGGGTGTTCAGCCCCAGCATTTT.